These 22 T cell receptor beta chains came from one sample sequenced in a study of blood T cell repertoires in COVID-19. The method was immunoSEQ multiplex PCR; TCRdb's version includes in-frame clones alone and lacks a portion of them. The data contain roughly 170,000 clones, roughly nine tenths of them seen just once; the ten biggest clones take up around 20%. The specimen sequenced was peripheral blood. The receptors were gathered from a man in his 70s with active or convalescent COVID-19.

To note about this clone: Mismatch with germline at one junction end may stem from a read error. This rearrangement joins TRBV20-1 to TRBJ1-1, with D possibly TRBD1 on 6 matching bases. The CDR3 runs to 8 residues. CDR1 is DFQATT and CDR2 is SNEGSKA in the germline V gene (reference sequence). The CDR3 sequence is CSANRDTF. CDR3 coding DNA: TGCAGTGCTAACCGGGACACCTTT.

This sequence joins TRBV30 and TRBJ1-2; possible D gene TRBD1, 6 bases. V was pared by 4 bases and J by 4 bases, with 13 bases between. In germline, CDR1 is GTSNPN, CDR2 SVGIG (reference sequence). The CDR3 covers 13 residues. The CDR3 reads CAWTRTASYGYTF. CDR3 sequence (DNA): TGTGCCTGGACCCGGACAGCGAGCTATGGCTACACCTTC. The full variable domain, rest sourced from reference TRBV30 and TRBJ1-2, is SQTIHQWPATLVQPVGSPLSLECTVEGTSNPNLYWYRQAAGRGLQLLFYSVGIGQISSEVPQNLSASRPQDRQFILSSKKLLLSDSGFYLCAWTRTASYGYTFGSGTRLTVV.

This clone showed up just once. The chain recombines TRBV19 with TRBJ2-7; the D gene is possibly TRBD1 (6 bases). Looked up from germline, CDR1 is LNHDA and CDR2 is SQIVND (reference sequence). Trimming stripped 1 base from V and 2 bases from J, with 9 bases between. The CDR3 loop spans 14 amino acids. The CDR3 DNA reads as TGTGCCAGTAGTATAGCGGACAGTCCCTACGAGCAGTACTTC. Translated, it gives CASSIADSPYEQYF.

The chain has TRBV5-1 and TRBJ2-5, with no clear D. The CDR3 is 13 residues long. The V gene's germline CDR1 is SGHRS and CDR2 YFSETQ. V lost 3 bases to trimming and J lost 1 base, with 7 bases between them. The CDR3 loop reads CASSSDFQETQYF. The CDR3 DNA sequence: TGCGCCAGCAGCTCTGACTTCCAAGAGACCCAGTACTTC.

The V gene is TRBV3-1 (or the pseudogene TRBV3-2), the J gene TRBJ1-1, with D tentatively TRBD1 (5 bases). This CDR3 is 14 amino acids long. The V end was cut by 3 bases, the J end by 0 bases, with 8 bases between. Germline lookup yields CDR1 LGHDT and CDR2 YNNKEL (reference sequence). This chain's CDR3 is CASSHREVNTEAFF. CDR3 bases: TGTGCCAGCAGCCACAGGGAGGTGAACACTGAAGCTTTCTTT.

The chain links TRBV7-8 to TRBJ1-6; D is undetermined. Germline V gives CDR1 SGHVS, CDR2 FQNEAQ. The CDR3 consists of 14 residues. The germline V and J ends were trimmed by 1 base and 10 bases, with 11 bases remaining between them. As DNA, the CDR3 is TGTGCCAGCAGCTTAGGGGAGAACCAGTCACCCCTCCACTTT. Its translation is CASSLGENQSPLHF.

This chain links TRBV7-2 with TRBJ1-2; the D gene is possibly TRBD1 (6 bases). Germline CDR1 SGHTA, CDR2 FQGNSA. CDR3 size: 14 residues. V was pared by 7 bases and J by 8 bases, with 20 bases between. The CDR3 nucleotides read TGTGCCAGCACTCGCTACAGGGATGGGGCGGGCTACACCTTC. It yields the protein CASTRYRDGAGYTF.

The chain links TRBV12-3 or TRBV12-4 to TRBJ2-7; no definite D call. V lost 7 bases and J lost 4, with 11 bases in between. This CDR3 is built from 12 residues. In DNA form, the CDR3 reads TGTGCCAGCATGGGCGATACATACGAGCAGTACTTC. It translates to CASMGDTYEQYF.

This chain joins TRBV5-1 and TRBJ1-1; 8 bases agree with TRBD1. This CDR3 comprises 15 residues. V lost 0 bases, J lost 4 bases, and 5 bases stayed unmatched. The germline V gene has CDR1 SGHRS and CDR2 YFSETQ. CDR3 protein: CASSLGQGLSTEAFF. The CDR3 DNA reads TGCGCCAGCAGCTTGGGACAGGGGTTGAGCACTGAAGCTTTCTTT. The entire variable domain, with the rest obtained from reference TRBV5-1 and TRBJ1-1, is as follows: KAGVTQTPRYLIKTRGQQVTLSCSPISGHRSVSWYQQTPGQGLQFLFEYFSETQRNKGNFPGRFSGRQFSNSRSEMNVSTLELGDSALYLCASSLGQGLSTEAFFGQGTRLTVV.

This clone came up once. The V and J genes are TRBV15 and TRBJ1-2, with a tentative D call TRBD1 (5 bases). The CDR3 length is 12 residues. The ends were cut back, 3 bases at V and 7 bases at J, with 9 bases in the middle. CDR1 is LNHNV, CDR2 YYDKDF, per germline (reference sequence). The CDR3 DNA reads as TGTGCCACCAGCAGTCAGGGAACTGGCTACACCTTC. Protein product: CATSSQGTGYTF.

The chain recombines TRBV6-5 with TRBJ1-2; D unclear. This CDR3 spans 13 amino acids. The V end was cut by 5 bases, the J end by 4 bases, with 11 bases between. CDR1 MNHEY and CDR2 SVGAGI come from the germline V gene. The CDR3 DNA reads TGTGCCAGCAGTATTGACACTCGCTATGGCTACACCTTC. The encoded protein is CASSIDTRYGYTF.

Only a few counts were recorded for this clone. The rearrangement links TRBV19 to TRBJ1-1; a possible D gene is TRBD1 (5 bases). Trimming shortened V by 10 bases and J by 1 base, and 19 bases separated the two germline ends. Germline assignment: CDR1 LNHDA and CDR2 SQIVND (reference sequence). The CDR3 is made up of 15 amino acids. CDR3 nucleotides: TGTGCCACCCTCCCCCGGGGGATAGGGAACACTGAAGCTTTCTTT. It is translated as CATLPRGIGNTEAFF.

The rearrangement uses TRBV5-1 and TRBJ1-1, with 9 positions matching TRBD1. CDR1 SGHRS and CDR2 YFSETQ come from the germline V gene. V was pared by 4 bases and J by 4 bases, with 8 bases of the junction left unmatched. The CDR3 extends over 15 amino acids. CDR3 sequence (DNA): TGCGCCAGCAGCGGGTCCGGGACAGGGTCCACTGAAGCTTTCTTT. This codes for CASSGSGTGSTEAFF. Full variable domain (missing parts from reference TRBV5-1 and TRBJ1-1): KAGVTQTPRYLIKTRGQQVTLSCSPISGHRSVSWYQQTPGQGLQFLFEYFSETQRNKGNFPGRFSGRQFSNSRSEMNVSTLELGDSALYLCASSGSGTGSTEAFFGQGTRLTVV.

V and J are TRBV30 and TRBJ2-7; 11 bases agree with TRBD1. In germline, CDR1 is GTSNPN, CDR2 SVGIG (reference sequence). Losses at the gene ends were 4 bases for V and 1 base for J; bases not matched to a gene: 6. The CDR3 covers 15 residues. The CDR3 DNA follows: TGTGCCTGGAACCAGGACAGGGGGCTTTCCTACGAGCAGTACTTC. It is translated as CAWNQDRGLSYEQYF.

This clone was recorded once. This chain uses TRBV6-1 with TRBJ1-1, with a tentative D call TRBD1 (6 bases). The length of the CDR3 is 14 residues. V dropped 1 base and J dropped 1 base, with 7 bases sitting between them. CDR1 is MNHNS, CDR2 SASEGT, per germline. CDR3 in amino acids: CASSEGRGNTEAFF. The CDR3 coding sequence is TGTGCCAGCAGTGAAGGCAGGGGGAACACTGAAGCTTTCTTT.

The genes are TRBV19 and TRBJ1-2; maybe TRBD1 (5 bases). Trimming pared 0 bases from V and 8 bases from J, leaving 13 bases between. The CDR3 is 14 amino acids. Germline V lookup: CDR1 LNHDA, CDR2 SQIVND (reference sequence). This CDR3 is CASSIDGDRGGYTF. CDR3 bases: TGTGCCAGTAGTATAGATGGCGATAGGGGAGGCTACACCTTC.

The chain combines TRBV19 with TRBJ1-1; TRBD1 aligns across 9 bases. The CDR3 extends over 14 amino acids. Germline V CDR1 and CDR2: LNHDA, SQIVND (reference sequence). With 5 bases clipped from V and 12 bases from J, the junction kept 13 bases outside the gene matches. CDR3 amino acids: CASSSSGTGSGTFF. The CDR3 bases are TGTGCCAGTAGTTCATCCGGGACAGGGAGTGGAACTTTCTTT.

This clone occurred once. This chain links TRBV29-1 with TRBJ2-1; 10 bases are a match to TRBD2. The germline CDR1 and CDR2 sequences are SQVTM and ANQGSEA. The V and J ends lost 7 bases and 3 bases, in that order; junction bases with no gene match: 12. This CDR3 is built from 16 residues. CDR3 amino acids: CSAQSSVAGGYNEQFF. CDR3 DNA: TGCAGCGCCCAGTCATCAGTAGCGGGAGGCTACAATGAGCAGTTCTTC.

The rearrangement joins TRBV2 to TRBJ2-7; the D gene is possibly TRBD2 (5 bases). The CDR3 extends over 13 amino acids. Germline assignment: CDR1 SNHLY and CDR2 FYNNEI. Trimming cost V 2 bases and J 8 bases, with 13 bases left between them. CDR3 bases: TGTGCCAGCAGTGAAAGGGTTCCGGGGAAGCAGTACTTC. It codes for CASSERVPGKQYF.

This clone has just a few counts. V gene TRBV5-1 combines with J gene TRBJ1-3; D is ambiguous. Germline CDR1 and CDR2: SGHRS and YFSETQ. The CDR3 contains 13 residues. The V gene lost 7 bases and the J gene lost 2 bases, with 10 bases spanning the gap. The CDR3 DNA sequence: TGCGCCAGCGGACTTACGGCTGGAAACACCATATATTTT. This gives the protein CASGLTAGNTIYF.

J is TRBJ2-2 and V is TRBV3-1 (or the pseudogene TRBV3-2); TRBD1 matches at 9 bases. The V segment lost 0 bases and the J segment 5 bases; nucleotides outside the gene matches: 10. Germline lookup yields CDR1 LGHDT and CDR2 YNNKEL (reference sequence). The CDR3 covers 18 residues. Here the CDR3 reads CASSQDHLGTGWTGELFF. The CDR3 DNA reads as TGTGCCAGCAGCCAAGATCATCTAGGGACAGGGTGGACCGGGGAGCTGTTTTTT.

This clone was counted a single time. V is TRBV6-5 and J is TRBJ1-2; TRBD1 might be the D (5 bases). Trimming took off 6 bases at V and 0 bases at J, with 14 bases between the two ends. Germline CDR1 is MNHEY and CDR2 is SVGAGI. The CDR3 runs 15 residues. The CDR3 nucleotides read TGTGCCAGCAGCTGGCGACAGAACCCTAACTATGGCTACACCTTC. It is translated as CASSWRQNPNYGYTF.